Presented here are 3 T cell receptor beta chains from one specimen sequenced in a study of T-cell reconstitution after alpha-beta-depleted transplantation in children. Unique molecular identifiers were built into the TCRbeta library. TCRdb reanalysed the PCR reads using MiXCR and keeps one entry per CDR3 protein. The table shows over 15,000 distinct CDR3 sequences, with approximately 12% occurring only once. Specimen: PBMCs, mostly from graft donor cells, collected 60 days after TCRalphabeta/CD19-depleted stem cell transplant. The receptors here all came from a female patient aged 2 to 10 who had a stem cell transplant for congenital amegakaryocytic thrombocytopenia, so the T cells may come from the graft donor.

This clonotype showed up many times. V gene TRBV15 combines with J gene TRBJ2-4; a possible D gene is TRBD2 (6 bases). Germline V gene lookup returns CDR1 LNHNV and CDR2 YYDKDF (reference sequence). V lost 0 bases to trimming and J lost 7 bases, with 10 bases between them. The length of the CDR3 is 14 residues. The CDR3 here is CATSRDTGGNIQYF. CDR3 in DNA: TGTGCCACCAGCAGAGATACAGGAGGGAACATTCAGTACTTC.

This clonotype occurred many times. The genes are TRBV2 and TRBJ2-7; D gene unclear. The CDR3 totals 16 residues. CDR1 SNHLY and CDR2 FYNNEI come from the germline V gene. V was shortened by 7 bases and J by 0 bases, with 19 bases between the two germline ends. The CDR3 loop reads CASIPRVGRSSYEQYF. The CDR3 DNA follows: TGTGCCAGCATCCCCCGGGTTGGACGCAGCTCCTACGAGCAGTACTTC.

This clonotype was observed many times. The rearrangement joins TRBV20-1 to TRBJ1-5; the D gene is possibly TRBD1 (6 bases). Germline lookup yields CDR1 DFQATT and CDR2 SNEGSKA (reference sequence). V was shortened by 6 bases and J by 0 bases, with 9 bases between the two germline ends. The CDR3 length is 13 residues. The CDR3 is CSAQGHSNQPQHF. CDR3 sequence (DNA): TGCAGTGCCCAGGGACATAGCAATCAGCCCCAGCATTTT.